This T cell receptor (beta chain) derives from a study of Ad26.COV2.S vaccination and SARS-CoV-2 variants. Overall study findings and caveats: Following vaccination, spike-specific CD8+ and CD4+ T cell responses reportedly exhibited substantial breadth. Possibly, TCR breadth and depth analyses underestimated total T cell responses.

Turning to this clone: As yet, its antigen is unknown.

From germline, CDR1 is SGHRS and CDR2 YFSETQ. The CDR3 consists of 15 residues. The germline V and J ends were trimmed by 2 bases and 2 bases, with 14 bases remaining between them. Documented treatment: roughly 19 received Ad26.COV2.S at low or high dose, single or two shots; about 5 received placebo; per-sample allocation not given. Repertoires come from day 63 after the first vaccine or placebo injection. The vaccine antigen was prefusion-stabilized Wuhan SARS-CoV-2 spike. Clones were sequenced by immunoSEQ multiplex PCR, and TCRdb holds only the in-frame ones, with some missing. This table has approximately 480,000 clones, 70% to 90% appearing once.

This sequence was found in a person aged 18 to 59 who received the Ad26.COV2.S COVID-19 vaccine or a placebo. The source material was peripheral blood, sampled in a trial of Ad26.COV2.S vaccine versus placebo. The chain uses TRBV5-1 and TRBJ2-7; D may be TRBD1 (6 bases). CDR3 nucleotides: TGCGCCAGCAGCTTTCAAGTACAGGGACCCTACGAGCAGTACTTC. It encodes CASSFQVQGPYEQYF.